This T cell receptor beta chain was identified in a study of monozygotic twins with cystic fibrosis. Study as a whole: Library input was approximately 2.7 micrograms of fragmented DNA, with approximately 14 PCR cycles. Whole-study findings and limits: Unrelated CF individuals shared fewer identical clonotypes than monozygotic CF twins. No link emerged between shared CDR3 counts and age, concordance or severity. Co-twins had the most similar V usage for 13 of 16 pairs, J for 8.

This clone was detected once. As yet, its antigen is unknown. The repertoire was sequenced with immunoSEQ multiplex PCR; TCRdb's copy has only in-frame clones and lacks some. The profile shows fewer than 20,000 clones, around 97% of them singletons. Unmatched junction bases numbered 2, after V lost 5 bases and J lost 7 bases. CDR1 is SGHTA and CDR2 is FQGNSA in the germline V gene. The CDR3 loop spans 14 amino acids. This chain uses TRBV7-2 with TRBJ1-6, with 10 bases lining up with TRBD1. The origin of this receptor is a woman aged 25 to 39 with cystic fibrosis. The specimen sequenced was blood. The chain's CDR3 is CASSDRGLNSPLHF. CDR3 in DNA: TGTGCCAGCAGCGACAGGGGGCTGAATTCACCCCTCCACTTT.